The 2 T cell receptor beta chains given below trace back to one sample, sequenced in a study of ipilimumab plus nivolumab after autologous stem cell transplantation. Assay used: immunoSEQ multiplex PCR; TCRdb lists only in-frame clones, some missing. The sample lists roughly 25,000 clones, more than 70% occurring once. The sample here was PBMCs, taken in a trial of ipilimumab plus nivolumab as post-transplant consolidation. The source is a male donor with diffuse large B-cell lymphoma.

The CDR3 bases are TGCGCCAGCAGCCAAGGACGTTGGGGATCGGATACGCAGTATTTT. It translates to CASSQGRWGSDTQYF. The chain is built from TRBV4-1 and TRBJ2-3; no firm D call. Between the trimmed V and J ends, which lost 1 base and 6 bases, there was a span of 14 bases. Looked up from germline, CDR1 is MGHRA and CDR2 is YSYEKL. The CDR3 runs 15 residues.

This clone is medium-sized (0.01 to 0.1%) within its sample. The CDR3 DNA reads TGTGCCAGCAGCAGGGGACATCAAGAGACCCAGTACTTC. Protein: CASSRGHQETQYF. This chain joins TRBV7-6 and TRBJ2-5; a weak D match, TRBD1 (6 bases). V was shortened by 5 bases and J by 2 bases, with 9 bases between the two germline ends. Germline V gene lookup returns CDR1 SGHVS and CDR2 FNYEAQ. The CDR3 is made up of 13 amino acids.